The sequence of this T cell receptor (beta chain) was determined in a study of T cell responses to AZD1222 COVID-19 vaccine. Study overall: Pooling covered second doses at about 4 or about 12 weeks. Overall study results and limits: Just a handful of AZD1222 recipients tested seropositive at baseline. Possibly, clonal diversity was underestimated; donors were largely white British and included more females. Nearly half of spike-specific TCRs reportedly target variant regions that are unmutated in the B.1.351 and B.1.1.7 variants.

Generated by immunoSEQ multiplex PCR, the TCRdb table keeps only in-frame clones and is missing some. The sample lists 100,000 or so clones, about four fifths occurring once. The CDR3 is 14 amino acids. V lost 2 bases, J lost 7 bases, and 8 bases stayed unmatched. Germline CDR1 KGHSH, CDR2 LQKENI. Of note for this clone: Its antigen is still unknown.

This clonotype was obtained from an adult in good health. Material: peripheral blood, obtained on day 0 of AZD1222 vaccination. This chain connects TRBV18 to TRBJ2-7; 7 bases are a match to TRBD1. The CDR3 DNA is TGTGCCAGCTCACCAGAGCTACAGGGGATTGAGCAGTACTTC. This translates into CASSPELQGIEQYF. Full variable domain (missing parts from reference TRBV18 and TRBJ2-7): NAGVMQNPRHLVRRRGQEARLRCSPMKGHSHVYWYRQLPEEGLKFMVYLQKENIIDESGMPKERFSAEFPKEGPSILRIQQVVRGDSAAYFCASSPELQGIEQYFGPGTRLTVT.